This TCR beta chain was identified during a study of blood T cell repertoires in COVID-19. Per the authors' pipeline: From reference gene primer amplification, estimates of nucleated cell counts were derived. TCRdb's copy holds only in-frame clones and misses some; the assay was immunoSEQ multiplex PCR. V and J calls and clone size come straight from that table; D and trimming were deduced from the DNA. The profile shows about 140,000 clones, over 70% of them singletons. J lost 4 bases, V lost 1 base, and 10 bases had no gene match. The germline CDR1 and CDR2 sequences are SGHAT and FQNNGV. The CDR3 totals 18 residues. This clone appeared a few times.

The J gene is TRBJ2-2, the V gene TRBV11-2; 9 nucleotides agree with TRBD2. The sequence derives from a woman aged 60 to 75 with acute or convalescent COVID-19. Input material: peripheral blood. The CDR3 sequence is CASSLVSGLAGITGELFF. CDR3 nucleotides: TGTGCCAGCAGCTTAGTCAGTGGGCTAGCGGGAATCACCGGGGAGCTGTTTTTT.